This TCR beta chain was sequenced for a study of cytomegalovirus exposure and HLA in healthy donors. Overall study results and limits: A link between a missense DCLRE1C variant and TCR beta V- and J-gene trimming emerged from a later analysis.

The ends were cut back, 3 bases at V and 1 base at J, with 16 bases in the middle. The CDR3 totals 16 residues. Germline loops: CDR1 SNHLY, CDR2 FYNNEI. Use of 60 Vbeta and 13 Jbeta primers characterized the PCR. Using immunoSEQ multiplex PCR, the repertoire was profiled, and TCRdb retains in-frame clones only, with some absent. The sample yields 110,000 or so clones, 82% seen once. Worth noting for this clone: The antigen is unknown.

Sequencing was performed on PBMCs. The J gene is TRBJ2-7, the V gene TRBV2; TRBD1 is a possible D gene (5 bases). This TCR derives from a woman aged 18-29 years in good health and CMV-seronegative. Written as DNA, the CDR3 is TGTGCCAGCAGTGACCGCAGGGTAGGGCCTTCCTACGAGCAGTACTTC. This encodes CASSDRRVGPSYEQYF.